This passage covers 8 T cell receptor beta chains from one sample sequenced in a study of blood T cell repertoires in COVID-19. Data came from immunoSEQ multiplex PCR; TCRdb stores just in-frame clones and leaves some out. The sample records 90,000 to 140,000 clones, approximately 82% being singletons. Sequencing was performed on peripheral blood. The receptors here all came from an elderly woman with acute or convalescent COVID-19.

The V gene is TRBV12-3 or TRBV12-4, the J gene TRBJ1-4; no clear D. V shed 5 bases and J shed 8 bases, with 12 bases lying between them. The CDR3 covers 13 residues. CDR3 sequence: CASSPSGSEKLFF. For the CDR3, the DNA is TGTGCCAGCAGTCCCTCGGGGAGCGAAAAACTGTTTTTT.

CDR3 residues: CASSPDLGTGVIEAFF. CDR3 in DNA: TGTGCCAGCAGCCCTGACCTCGGGACAGGGGTAATTGAAGCTTTCTTT. The chain uses TRBV5-6 and TRBJ1-1; 10 nucleotides align to TRBD1. This CDR3 contains 16 residues. Losses at the gene ends were 4 bases for V and 7 bases for J; bases not matched to a gene: 13. Germline V gives CDR1 SGHDT, CDR2 YYEEEE.

The rearrangement links TRBV27 to TRBJ2-7, with TRBD1 as a possible D gene (5 bases). Germline CDR1 and CDR2: MNHEY and SMNVEV (reference sequence). The CDR3 loop spans 13 amino acids. Trimming cost V 6 bases and J 5 bases, with 14 bases left between them. The CDR3 reads CASRSQGNHEQYV. DNA of the CDR3: TGTGCCAGCAGGTCCCAGGGAAATCACGAGCAGTACGTC.

This chain connects TRBV18 to TRBJ2-1; TRBD2 matches 11 bases. The CDR3 totals 16 residues. Trimming removed 0 bases from V and 8 bases from J; junction bases left unmatched: 6. Germline V gene sequence: CDR1 KGHSH, CDR2 LQKENI. The CDR3 spells CASSPPTTSGKDEQFF. In DNA form, the CDR3 reads TGTGCCAGCTCACCACCGACGACTAGCGGGAAAGATGAGCAGTTCTTC. Supplemented by reference TRBV18 and TRBJ2-1, the full variable domain reads NAGVMQNPRHLVRRRGQEARLRCSPMKGHSHVYWYRQLPEEGLKFMVYLQKENIIDESGMPKERFSAEFPKEGPSILRIQQVVRGDSAAYFCASSPPTTSGKDEQFFGPGTRLTVL.

The J gene is TRBJ2-6, the V gene TRBV4-3, with 15 bases fitting TRBD2. This CDR3 spans 19 amino acids. With V trimmed by 3 bases and J by 0 bases, 3 bases remained unmatched. Germline values: CDR1 LGHNA, CDR2 YSLEER. The CDR3 reads CASSQGLAGGSSGANVLTF. CDR3 nucleotides: TGCGCCAGCAGCCAGGGACTAGCGGGAGGCAGCTCTGGGGCCAACGTCCTGACTTTC.

The chain uses TRBV28 and TRBJ2-7; a possible D gene is TRBD2 (6 bases). The V end was cut by 5 bases, the J end by 2 bases, with 25 bases between. The germline V gene has CDR1 MDHEN and CDR2 SYDVKM. The CDR3 extends over 18 amino acids. The CDR3 region is CASSPNPRRTGATYEQYV. DNA of the CDR3: TGTGCCAGCAGTCCGAATCCGAGAAGGACGGGAGCCACCTACGAGCAGTACGTC.

V gene TRBV9 combines with J gene TRBJ2-3; tentative D call: TRBD2 (5 bases). In germline, CDR1 is SGDLS, CDR2 YYNGEE. Between the trimmed V and J ends, which lost 0 bases and 3 bases, there was a span of 8 bases. The CDR3 has 14 amino acids. The CDR3 here is CASSVDGGTDTQYF. CDR3 in DNA: TGTGCCAGCAGCGTAGATGGAGGTACAGATACGCAGTATTTT.

This clone is a singleton in its sample. The gene calls are TRBV5-1 and TRBJ1-2; no clear D. The CDR3 has 11 residues. Germline CDR1 reads SGHRS; CDR2 reads YFSETQ. V gave up 3 bases and J gave up 4 bases, with 4 bases separating them. CDR3 in amino acids: CASSYSYGYTF. The CDR3 nucleotides are TGCGCCAGCAGCTATAGCTATGGCTACACCTTC.